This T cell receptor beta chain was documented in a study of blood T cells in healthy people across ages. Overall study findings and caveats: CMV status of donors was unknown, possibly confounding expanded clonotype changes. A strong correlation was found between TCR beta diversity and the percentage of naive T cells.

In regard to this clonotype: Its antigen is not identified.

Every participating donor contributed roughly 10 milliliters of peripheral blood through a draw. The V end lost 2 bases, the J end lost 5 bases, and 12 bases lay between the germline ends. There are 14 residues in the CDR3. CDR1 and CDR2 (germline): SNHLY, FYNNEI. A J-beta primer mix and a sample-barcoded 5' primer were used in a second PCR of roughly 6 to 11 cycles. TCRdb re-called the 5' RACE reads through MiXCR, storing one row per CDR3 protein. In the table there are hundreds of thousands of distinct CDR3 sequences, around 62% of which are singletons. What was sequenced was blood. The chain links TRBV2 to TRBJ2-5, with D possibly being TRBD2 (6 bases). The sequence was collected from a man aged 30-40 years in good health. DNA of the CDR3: TGTGCCAGCAGTGAAATGATTGGGGGGGAGACCCAGTACTTC. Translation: CASSEMIGGETQYF. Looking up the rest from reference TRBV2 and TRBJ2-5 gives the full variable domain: EPEVTQTPSHQVTQMGQEVILRCVPISNHLYFYWYRQILGQKVEFLVSFYNNEISEKSEIFDDQFSVERPDGSNFTLKIRSTKLEDSAMYFCASSEMIGGETQYFGPGTRLLVL.